Shown below are 19 T cell receptor beta chains from a single sample sequenced in a study of blood T cell repertoires in COVID-19. Here immunoSEQ multiplex PCR was the method, and the copy in TCRdb shows in-frame clones only, minus some. The table has about 190,000 clones, around 80% seen once. The sequenced sample was peripheral blood. These receptors came from a woman aged 60-75 years with COVID-19, enrolled during active disease.

About this clone itself: One junction end disagrees with the germline gene, perhaps due to a read error. The chain employs TRBV7-7 and TRBJ2-1; D might be TRBD1 (6 bases). CDR1 is SSHAT and CDR2 is FNYEAQ in the germline V gene (reference sequence). The CDR3 extends over 14 amino acids. The CDR3: CASSLRGSSDEQFF. DNA of the CDR3: TGTGCTAGCAGCTTAAGGGGGAGTAGCGATGAGCAGTTCTTC.

The V and J genes are TRBV6-4 and TRBJ1-1; the D is unclear. The CDR3 runs to 14 residues. V lost 6 bases to trimming and J lost 0 bases, with 11 bases between them. The germline V gene encodes CDR1 MRHNA and CDR2 SNTAGT. The CDR3 reads CASRERSLNTEAFF. CDR3 bases: TGTGCCAGCAGGGAGAGGAGTTTGAACACTGAAGCTTTCTTT.

This clone was found once. The V call is TRBV7-2, the J call TRBJ2-3; 7 bases fit TRBD2. Germline CDR1 reads SGHTA; CDR2 reads FQGNSA. V gave up 4 bases and J gave up 1 base; unmatched junction bases: 5. The CDR3 totals 15 residues. This chain's CDR3 is CASSSSGLRTDTQYF. CDR3 DNA sequence: TGTGCCAGCAGCTCTAGCGGTCTTCGCACAGATACGCAGTATTTT.

In nucleotides, the CDR3 is TGTGCCAGCAGCTCGGGACAGAACGATAACCAAGAGACCCAGTACTTC. Amino acid sequence: CASSSGQNDNQETQYF. The chain combines TRBV11-3 with TRBJ2-5; 7 nucleotides line up with TRBD1. Germline trimming cut 4 bases from V and 0 bases from J; bases unmatched to any gene: 8. This CDR3 has 16 amino acids. CDR1 SGHNT and CDR2 YENEEA come from the germline V gene.

This rearrangement joins TRBV5-4 to TRBJ1-1, with a possible D match to TRBD1 (5 bases). The CDR3 covers 13 residues. Trimming removed 2 bases at V and 5 bases at J, with 10 bases between. The germline gives CDR1 SGHNT, CDR2 YYREEE (reference sequence). The CDR3 loop reads CASSFPGGTEAFF. In DNA, the CDR3 is TGTGCCAGCAGCTTCCCGGGGGGGACTGAAGCTTTCTTT.

The CDR3 reads CASQLRRGDNEKLFF. CDR3 bases: TGTGCCAGCCAACTCAGACGCGGGGATAATGAAAAACTGTTTTTT. V usage is TRBV6-6 and J usage is TRBJ1-4; no clear D. The V gene's germline CDR1 is MNHNY and CDR2 SVGAGI (reference sequence). The CDR3 consists of 15 residues. V lost 8 bases and J 4 bases, leaving 17 bases between the germline ends.

The chain joins TRBV14 to TRBJ2-7, with 8 bases matching TRBD1. The CDR3 is made up of 14 amino acids. CDR1 is SGHDN and CDR2 is FVKESK in the germline V gene. V lost 4 bases, J lost 5 bases, and 7 bases stayed unmatched. The CDR3 here is CASSRLTGDHEQYF. The CDR3 nucleotides are TGTGCCAGCAGCCGACTGACAGGGGACCACGAGCAGTACTTC.

The chain couples TRBV24-1 to TRBJ1-2, with 7 bases matching TRBD1. With 3 bases clipped from V and 2 bases from J, the junction kept 2 bases outside the gene matches. The CDR3 covers 14 residues. Germline values: CDR1 KGHDR, CDR2 SFDVKD. The CDR3 protein is CATSDPGQNYGYTF. In nucleotides, the CDR3 is TGTGCCACCAGTGATCCGGGACAGAACTATGGCTACACCTTC.

The chain employs TRBV7-3 and TRBJ2-5, with TRBD2 matching 12 bases. Per germline, CDR1 SGHTA and CDR2 FQGTGA. The CDR3 is made up of 15 amino acids. Trimming took 5 bases from V and 5 from J; bases not matched to a gene: 6. The CDR3 region has the DNA TGTGCCAGCAGCATTACTAGCGGGGGGCTGGAGACCCAGTACTTC. Translated, it gives CASSITSGGLETQYF.

The chain employs TRBV4-2 and TRBJ1-3; the D is unclear. Deletions cut 0 bases from V and 0 bases from J, with 9 bases between. This CDR3 has 16 residues. CDR1 is LGHNA and CDR2 is YNFKEQ in the germline V gene. This chain's CDR3 is CASSQDSRLSGNTIYF. CDR3 bases: TGTGCCAGCAGCCAAGACAGCCGACTCTCTGGAAACACCATATATTTT.

CDR3 loop: CASSTSAGGPGEQYF. The CDR3 coding sequence is TGTGCCAGCAGCACCTCAGCGGGAGGGCCGGGCGAGCAGTACTTC. J is TRBJ2-7 and V is TRBV9, with TRBD2 matching over 10 bases. CDR1 SGDLS and CDR2 YYNGEE come from the germline V gene. The CDR3 has 15 residues. Trimming took 4 bases from V and 6 from J; bases not matched to a gene: 10.

The V gene is TRBV5-1, the J gene TRBJ2-1, with D possibly TRBD2 on 6 matching bases. CDR1 and CDR2 from the germline V gene are SGHRS and YFSETQ. This CDR3 has 14 amino acids. Trimming removed 4 bases at V and 10 bases at J, with 18 bases between. CDR3 region: CASSALGGVGEQFF. The CDR3 DNA sequence: TGCGCCAGCAGCGCCCTAGGAGGGGTCGGGGAGCAGTTCTTC. The variable domain in full, completed from reference TRBV5-1 and TRBJ2-1, reads KAGVTQTPRYLIKTRGQQVTLSCSPISGHRSVSWYQQTPGQGLQFLFEYFSETQRNKGNFPGRFSGRQFSNSRSEMNVSTLELGDSALYLCASSALGGVGEQFFGPGTRLTVL.

J is TRBJ2-3 and V is TRBV7-8, with 13 bases identical to TRBD2. This CDR3 region has 16 residues. The ends lost 4 bases at V and 2 bases at J; junction bases unmatched: 3. The V gene's germline CDR1 is SGHVS and CDR2 FQNEAQ. CDR3 nucleotides: TGTGCCAGCAGCTCCGGACTAGCGGGGGACACAGATACGCAGTATTTT. Amino acids: CASSSGLAGDTDTQYF.

V gene TRBV19 combines with J gene TRBJ1-5; the D gene is possibly TRBD1 (5 bases). Germline lookup yields CDR1 LNHDA and CDR2 SQIVND (reference sequence). This CDR3 has 15 amino acids. The germline V and J ends were trimmed by 1 base and 7 bases, with 14 bases remaining between them. The CDR3 protein is CASSIGGGRGQPQHF. The CDR3 nucleotides read TGTGCCAGTAGTATAGGGGGGGGACGAGGACAGCCCCAGCATTTT.

This chain connects TRBV28 to TRBJ2-7; TRBD2 matches at 11 bases. The junction had 11 bases not matched to a gene; V was cut back by 6 bases and J by 4 bases. From germline, CDR1 is MDHEN and CDR2 SYDVKM. The CDR3 spans 16 residues. CDR3 nucleotides: TGTGCCAGCAGGCCGACGTCGGGACTAGCGGAATACGAGCAGTACTTC. Residues: CASRPTSGLAEYEQYF.

The V and J genes are TRBV24-1 and TRBJ2-5; tentatively, D is TRBD2 (6 bases). This CDR3 spans 16 amino acids. Per the germline V gene, CDR1 is KGHDR and CDR2 is SFDVKD. Trimming took off 0 bases at V and 5 bases at J, with 15 bases between the two ends. CDR3 sequence (DNA): TGTGCCACCAGTGATTTGACGGGAGTCGGCAGGGAGACCCAGTACTTC. Protein product: CATSDLTGVGRETQYF.

The chain couples TRBV5-1 to TRBJ2-1, with D maybe TRBD2 (5 bases). Germline lookup yields CDR1 SGHRS and CDR2 YFSETQ. V was cut by 1 base and J by 5 bases, with 16 bases left in between. The CDR3 runs 16 residues. CDR3: CASSLRRDYLDNEQFF. The CDR3 coding sequence is TGCGCCAGCAGCTTGCGGCGCGACTATCTCGACAATGAGCAGTTCTTC.

This chain joins TRBV7-3 and TRBJ2-3; D remains ambiguous. This CDR3 comprises 13 residues. Germline V lookup: CDR1 SGHTA, CDR2 FQGTGA. Trimming took off 3 bases at V and 5 bases at J, with 9 bases between the two ends. CDR3 sequence reads: CASSFSVRDTQYF. The CDR3 bases are TGTGCCAGCAGCTTTTCGGTGAGAGATACGCAGTATTTT.

In its sample, this clone was seen a few times. The gene calls are TRBV7-6 and TRBJ2-2; D is possibly TRBD2 (7 bases). This CDR3 comprises 17 residues. The V gene lost 4 bases and the J gene lost 4 bases, with 19 bases spanning the gap. Germline CDR1 and CDR2: SGHVS and FNYEAQ. CDR3 sequence (DNA): TGTGCCAGCAGCTCCGGACAGAGCGGGGTGGGCACCGGGGAGCTGTTTTTT. Translating gives CASSSGQSGVGTGELFF.